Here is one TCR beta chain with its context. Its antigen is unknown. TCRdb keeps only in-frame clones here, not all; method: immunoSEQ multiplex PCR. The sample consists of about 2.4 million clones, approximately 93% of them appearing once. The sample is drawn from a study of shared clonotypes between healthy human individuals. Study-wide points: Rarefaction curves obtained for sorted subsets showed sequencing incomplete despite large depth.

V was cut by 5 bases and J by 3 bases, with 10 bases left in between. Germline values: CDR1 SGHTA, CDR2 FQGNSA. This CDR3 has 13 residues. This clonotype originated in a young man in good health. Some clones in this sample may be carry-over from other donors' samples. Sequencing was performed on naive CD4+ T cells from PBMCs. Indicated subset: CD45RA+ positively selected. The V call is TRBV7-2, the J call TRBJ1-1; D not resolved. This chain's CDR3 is CASSAVGHTEAFF. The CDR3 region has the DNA TGTGCCAGCAGCGCAGTCGGCCACACTGAAGCTTTCTTT.